The rows below give T cell receptor beta chains drawn from one sample of a study of Graves' ophthalmopathy and Graves' hyperthyroidism. TCRdb re-derived calls from the multiplex PCR reads in MiXCR, one entry per CDR3 protein. The sample contains a few hundred thousand distinct CDR3 sequences, under 40% of which appear only once. Sequencing was performed on peripheral blood or thyroid tissue (not recorded which). These receptors were obtained from an adult man with Graves' hyperthyroidism. Both conserved end residues are part of each CDR3. Each record gives: J gene, V gene, D gene, clone size, CDR3 protein, CDR3 DNA. D genes are given only for firm matches. Where a row states a size, it is once, few, many or the class of an expanded clone; other rows omit it.

J: TRBJ1-4
V: TRBV5-8
D: .
size: many
CDR3: CASSSSRGWDEKLFF
DNA: TGTGCCAGCAGCTCCTCACGGGGGTGGGATGAAAAACTGTTTTTT

J: TRBJ2-7
V: TRBV7-2
D: .
size: many
CDR3: CASSTDGTYEQYF
DNA: TGTGCCAGCAGCACAGACGGGACCTACGAGCAGTACTTC

J: TRBJ2-1
V: TRBV25-1
D: TRBD2
size: few
CDR3: CASSEGTSGRWNEQFF
DNA: TGTGCCAGCAGCGAAGGGACTAGCGGGAGGTGGAATGAGCAGTTCTTC

J: TRBJ2-1
V: TRBV20-1
D: .
size: .
CDR3: CSAELGLSVEQFF
DNA: TGCAGTGCAGAGCTGGGACTTAGCGTCGAGCAGTTCTTC

J: TRBJ1-1
V: TRBV29-1
D: TRBD1
size: .
CDR3: CSVEDQGARTEAFF
DNA: TGCAGCGTTGAAGATCAGGGGGCGAGAACTGAAGCTTTCTTT

J: TRBJ2-2
V: TRBV9
D: .
size: many
CDR3: CASSVTVTGELFF
DNA: TGTGCCAGCAGCGTAACAGTTACCGGGGAGCTGTTTTTT

J: TRBJ1-5
V: TRBV12-3/TRBV12-4
D: .
size: many
CDR3: CASSLGHRGQPQHF
DNA: TGTGCCAGCAGTCTGGGACACCGAGGGCAGCCCCAGCATTTT

J: TRBJ2-2
V: TRBV15
D: .
size: few
CDR3: CATSGGLGNTGELFF
DNA: TGTGCCACCAGCGGGGGGCTCGGGAACACCGGGGAGCTGTTTTTT

J: TRBJ2-3
V: TRBV7-8
D: TRBD2
size: .
CDR3: CASSSGLADTDTQYF
DNA: TGTGCCAGCAGCTCCGGACTAGCGGACACAGATACGCAGTATTTT

J: TRBJ2-5
V: TRBV2
D: TRBD1
size: .
CDR3: CASRGSGTAQDGETQYF
DNA: TGTGCCAGCAGAGGAAGTGGGACAGCCCAAGACGGGGAGACCCAGTACTTC

J: TRBJ2-5
V: TRBV13
D: TRBD2
size: many
CDR3: CASSSTTGSGEETQYF
DNA: TGTGCCAGCAGCTCAACCACGGGAAGCGGGGAGGAGACCCAGTACTTC

J: TRBJ1-5
V: TRBV20-1
D: .
size: .
CDR3: CSARDLEGLGHEHF
DNA: TGCAGTGCTAGAGATCTGGAGGGGTTGGGCCACGAGCATTTT

J: TRBJ2-7
V: TRBV20-1
D: TRBD1
size: .
CDR3: CSARHPDRAGEQYF
DNA: TGCAGTGCTCGCCACCCGGACAGGGCGGGCGAGCAGTACTTC

J: TRBJ1-2
V: TRBV10-3
D: TRBD1
size: .
CDR3: CAISEGQGPYGYTF
DNA: TGTGCCATCAGTGAAGGACAGGGTCCCTATGGCTACACCTTC

J: TRBJ1-6
V: TRBV19
D: .
size: many
CDR3: CASTLIQGPNSPLHF
DNA: TGTGCCAGTACCCTCATACAGGGACCGAATTCACCCCTCCACTTT

J: TRBJ1-2
V: TRBV5-1
D: .
size: many
CDR3: CASRSAGANYGYTF
DNA: TGCGCCAGCAGAAGTGCCGGGGCTAACTATGGCTACACCTTC

J: TRBJ1-2
V: TRBV15
D: .
size: many
CDR3: CATSMGGRGRGNYGYTF
DNA: TGTGCCACCAGCATGGGGGGTAGGGGCCGGGGGAACTATGGCTACACCTTC

J: TRBJ2-7
V: TRBV20-1
D: TRBD2
size: .
CDR3: CSAGLTSGPYEQYF
DNA: TGCAGTGCTGGCTTGACTAGCGGTCCCTACGAGCAGTACTTC

J: TRBJ2-5
V: TRBV20-1
D: TRBD1
size: .
CDR3: CSAPDRSYGTQYF
DNA: TGCAGTGCTCCGGACAGGTCCTACGGGACCCAGTACTTC

J: TRBJ1-1
V: TRBV7-9
D: TRBD1
size: few
CDR3: CASSSPTGLGTEAFF
DNA: TGTGCCAGCAGCTCTCCGACAGGGCTTGGGACTGAAGCTTTCTTT

J: TRBJ2-7
V: TRBV2
D: TRBD1
size: once
CDR3: CASSGTGIWYEQYF
DNA: TGTGCCAGCAGTGGGACAGGGATCTGGTACGAGCAGTACTTC

J: TRBJ1-4
V: TRBV2
D: .
size: .
CDR3: CASSERQGGATNEKLFF
DNA: TGTGCCAGCAGTGAGCGGCAGGGAGGTGCAACTAATGAAAAACTGTTTTTT

J: TRBJ2-7
V: TRBV2
D: TRBD1
size: many
CDR3: CASRYGTGGLEQYF
DNA: TGTGCCAGCAGATACGGGACAGGGGGTCTCGAGCAGTACTTC

J: TRBJ2-6
V: TRBV11-2
D: TRBD1
size: .
CDR3: CASTRTGASGANVLTF
DNA: TGTGCCAGCACTAGGACAGGGGCCTCTGGGGCCAACGTCCTGACTTTC

J: TRBJ1-1
V: TRBV10-3
D: TRBD1
size: many
CDR3: CAISESTPTGGGNTEAFF
DNA: TGTGCCATCAGTGAGTCCACCCCGACAGGGGGTGGGAACACTGAAGCTTTCTTT

J: TRBJ2-3
V: TRBV6-5
D: .
size: .
CDR3: CASRPLISVDTQYF
DNA: TGTGCCAGCAGGCCGCTCATTTCGGTAGATACGCAGTATTTT

J: TRBJ1-1
V: TRBV7-9
D: .
size: .
CDR3: CASSRQELNTEAFF
DNA: TGTGCCAGCAGCCGACAGGAGTTGAACACTGAAGCTTTCTTT

J: TRBJ2-7
V: TRBV5-6
D: .
size: .
CDR3: CASSLYVREQPYEQYF
DNA: TGTGCCAGCAGCTTGTACGTGAGAGAACAGCCCTACGAGCAGTACTTC

J: TRBJ1-3
V: TRBV20-1
D: .
size: many
CDR3: CSARPRGVAGNTIYF
DNA: TGCAGTGCTAGACCCCGGGGGGTAGCTGGAAACACCATATATTTT

J: TRBJ1-5
V: TRBV7-9
D: TRBD1
size: .
CDR3: CASSFGDGQGAFWNQPQHF
DNA: TGTGCCAGCAGTTTCGGTGACGGACAGGGGGCGTTTTGGAATCAGCCCCAGCATTTT

J: TRBJ1-5
V: TRBV25-1
D: .
size: .
CDR3: CAIAPDGQPQHF
DNA: TGTGCCATAGCCCCGGATGGACAGCCCCAGCATTTT

J: TRBJ2-7
V: TRBV7-9
D: .
size: few
CDR3: CASSQGTPYEQYF
DNA: TGTGCCAGCAGCCAGGGGACCCCCTACGAGCAGTACTTC

J: TRBJ1-5
V: TRBV24-1
D: .
size: many
CDR3: CATSSRGGQPQHF
DNA: TGTGCCACCAGTAGTCGTGGGGGACAGCCCCAGCATTTT

J: TRBJ2-7
V: TRBV12-3/TRBV12-4
D: .
size: many
CDR3: CASSLGRSSYEQYF
DNA: TGTGCCAGCAGTTTAGGGCGAAGCTCCTACGAGCAGTACTTC

J: TRBJ2-1
V: TRBV12-3/TRBV12-4
D: TRBD2
size: .
CDR3: CASSLAASLAGRDNEQFF
DNA: TGTGCCAGCAGTTTAGCGGCCAGTCTAGCGGGGAGGGACAATGAGCAGTTCTTC

J: TRBJ2-2
V: TRBV5-1
D: TRBD1
size: .
CDR3: CASMKTGPVKELFF
DNA: TGTGCCAGCATGAAGACAGGGCCCGTTAAGGAGCTGTTTTTT

J: TRBJ2-1
V: TRBV29-1
D: .
size: .
CDR3: CSVVHGTGLLDEQFF
DNA: TGCAGCGTTGTCCACGGGACGGGGCTTTTGGATGAGCAGTTCTTC

J: TRBJ1-5
V: TRBV20-1
D: .
size: .
CDR3: CSAGAGSNQPQHF
DNA: TGCAGTGCGGGGGCGGGTAGCAATCAGCCCCAGCATTTT

J: TRBJ1-2
V: TRBV7-8
D: .
size: many
CDR3: CASSLSDAGNYGYTF
DNA: TGTGCCAGCAGCTTATCGGACGCAGGGAACTATGGCTACACCTTC

J: TRBJ2-7
V: TRBV7-8
D: .
size: once
CDR3: CASSLGVGGNEQYF
DNA: TGTGCCAGCAGCTTAGGCGTGGGGGGCAATGAGCAGTACTTC

J: TRBJ1-2
V: TRBV20-1
D: .
size: .
CDR3: CSVEVVDYGYTF
DNA: TGCAGCGTTGAAGTGGTGGACTATGGCTACACCTTC

J: TRBJ2-7
V: TRBV7-8
D: TRBD2
size: many
CDR3: CASSPGSGRGIYEQYF
DNA: TGTGCCAGCAGCCCTGGTAGCGGGAGGGGAATCTACGAGCAGTACTTC

J: TRBJ2-7
V: TRBV7-2
D: TRBD1
size: .
CDR3: CASSLAVSDRGYEQYF
DNA: TGTGCCAGCAGCTTAGCGGTTTCGGACAGGGGCTACGAGCAGTACTTC

J: TRBJ2-5
V: TRBV2
D: .
size: .
CDR3: CASSSGDGEQYF
DNA: TGTGCCAGCAGTTCGGGAGACGGTGAGCAGTACTTC

J: TRBJ2-5
V: TRBV6-4
D: TRBD2
size: many
CDR3: CASSVTSGGGETQYF
DNA: TGTGCCAGCAGTGTGACTAGCGGGGGTGGAGAGACCCAGTACTTC

J: TRBJ2-5
V: TRBV6-5
D: TRBD2
size: once
CDR3: CASSYSRRPAGGRETQYF
DNA: TGTGCCAGCAGTTACTCGAGACGGCCAGCGGGGGGACGAGAGACCCAGTACTTC

J: TRBJ1-1
V: TRBV12-3/TRBV12-4
D: .
size: many
CDR3: CASRRLSTSEAFF
DNA: TGTGCCAGCAGACGCCTTTCTACGAGTGAAGCTTTCTTT

J: TRBJ2-7
V: TRBV24-1
D: TRBD2
size: .
CDR3: CATSDLGTGGPEEQYF
DNA: TGTGCCACCAGTGATTTGGGGACGGGGGGGCCGGAGGAGCAGTACTTC

J: TRBJ2-5
V: TRBV4-1
D: .
size: many
CDR3: CASSQDWSAGNEETQYF
DNA: TGCGCCAGCAGCCAAGATTGGTCGGCGGGGAACGAAGAGACCCAGTACTTC

J: TRBJ1-4
V: TRBV6-5
D: TRBD1
size: .
CDR3: CASSPGTALQTTNEKLFF
DNA: TGTGCCAGCAGTCCAGGGACAGCCTTACAAACGACTAATGAAAAACTGTTTTTT

J: TRBJ2-3
V: TRBV7-2
D: .
size: .
CDR3: CASSFNEVNTQYF
DNA: TGTGCCAGCAGCTTCAACGAGGTGAATACGCAGTATTTT

J: TRBJ2-2
V: TRBV5-1
D: TRBD2
size: .
CDR3: CASSPGLPPGELFF
DNA: TGCGCCAGCAGCCCGGGACTACCCCCCGGGGAGCTGTTTTTT

J: TRBJ2-5
V: TRBV27
D: .
size: few
CDR3: CASSLLHPQGTQYF
DNA: TGTGCCAGCAGTTTATTGCACCCGCAGGGGACCCAGTACTTC

J: TRBJ2-2
V: TRBV10-2
D: .
size: many
CDR3: CASRENRTATGELFF
DNA: TGCGCCAGCAGGGAGAACCGGACAGCCACCGGGGAGCTGTTTTTT

J: TRBJ2-7
V: TRBV5-1
D: .
size: many
CDR3: CASSPSFDRPSSYEQYF
DNA: TGCGCCAGCAGCCCCTCCTTCGACCGACCCAGCTCCTACGAGCAGTACTTC

J: TRBJ1-6
V: TRBV14
D: .
size: many
CDR3: CASSQANLNNSPLHF
DNA: TGTGCCAGCAGCCAAGCTAACCTAAATAATTCACCCCTCCACTTT

J: TRBJ2-5
V: TRBV27
D: TRBD1
size: .
CDR3: CASSPSRTGYVVSETQYF
DNA: TGTGCCAGCAGTCCTTCTAGGACAGGTTACGTGGTGTCAGAGACCCAGTACTTC

J: TRBJ2-7
V: TRBV27
D: .
size: .
CDR3: CASGSGLRSYEQHF
DNA: TGTGCCAGCGGCTCTGGGCTGCGATCCTACGAGCAGCACTTC

J: TRBJ2-7
V: TRBV5-1
D: TRBD1
size: .
CDR3: CASSSSAGGYYEQYF
DNA: TGCGCCAGCAGCTCCTCCGCAGGGGGCTACTACGAGCAGTACTTC